Here is one T cell receptor (beta chain) with its context. V was trimmed by 4 bases and J by 2 bases, leaving 21 bases between them. The CDR3 runs 17 residues. Germline assignment: CDR1 MDHEN and CDR2 SYDVKM. Each CDR3 protein gets one entry after TCRdb re-called the RT-PCR reads with MiXCR. This repertoire shows around 570,000 distinct CDR3 sequences, roughly 10% found once; its top ten account for about 11%. The data stem from a study of response to subunit inactivated influenza vaccine. These data were also reused for a study on T cells expressing NK-cell markers. Per that study: 5'RACE template switching with UMIs generated TCR beta cDNA. All TCR beta repertoires analysed originated from sorted CD3+CD56+NKG2C+, CD3+CD56+NKG2C- and CD3+CD56-NKG2C+ T cells. Seven of the eight sequenced donors were HCMV-seropositive; one was seronegative.

The chain employs TRBV28 and TRBJ2-7; maybe TRBD1 (6 bases). The clonotype was recovered from a man aged 50 or older who received an inactivated influenza vaccine. The starting material was PBMCs from blood, obtained on the day of vaccination. For the CDR3, the DNA is TGTGCCAGCAGTTCGGACAGTAAAGCGACCAAAACCTACGAGCAGTACTTC. Translated: CASSSDSKATKTYEQYF.